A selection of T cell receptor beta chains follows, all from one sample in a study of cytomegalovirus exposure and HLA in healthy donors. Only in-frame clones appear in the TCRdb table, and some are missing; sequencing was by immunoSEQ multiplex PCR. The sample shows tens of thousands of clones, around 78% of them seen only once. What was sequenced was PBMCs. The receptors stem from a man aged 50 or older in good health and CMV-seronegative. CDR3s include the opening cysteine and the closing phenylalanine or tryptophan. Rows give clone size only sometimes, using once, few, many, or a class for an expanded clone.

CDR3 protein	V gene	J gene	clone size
CASSTGQGFQETQYF	TRBV21-1	TRBJ2-5	-
CASSLTGNEKLFF	TRBV5-1	TRBJ1-4	-
CASSPNTGTEAFF	TRBV18	TRBJ1-1	-
CASSLESDTGELFF	TRBV5-1	TRBJ2-2	-
CASRPGQAVYEQYF	TRBV5-1	TRBJ2-7	-
CASSEFMGLVNQPQHF	TRBV2	TRBJ1-5	-
CASTGTGTYTYGYTF	TRBV9	TRBJ1-2	once
CASSRGLADPRDTQYF	TRBV14	TRBJ2-3	-
CASSFNGVREQYF	TRBV28	TRBJ2-7	once
CASSRQGSNTF	TRBV6-1	TRBJ1-2	-
CATARAGTGRRTNEKLFF	TRBV28	TRBJ1-4	-
CSVRTSGRGYGQFF	TRBV29-1	TRBJ2-1	-
CASSLPLRDEQFF	TRBV7-8	TRBJ2-1	-
CASSVGQGRHEQYF	TRBV7-9	TRBJ2-7	-
CASSLDLGQGNTEAFF	TRBV5-4	TRBJ1-1	few
CAISERTSGVTDTQYF	TRBV10-3	TRBJ2-3	once
CASTMGQALLYGYTF	TRBV2	TRBJ1-2	-
CASSYSMGQGSYEQYF	TRBV6-5	TRBJ2-7	-
CASSGDRLSNQPQHF	TRBV2	TRBJ1-5	few
CASSLQEGEKLFF	TRBV7-6	TRBJ1-4	-
CASSSGQRLNNEQFF	TRBV7-6	TRBJ2-1	-
CASRHSGGVSYNEQFF	TRBV14	TRBJ2-1	-
CASSQGLAGGEETQYF	TRBV4-3	TRBJ2-5	-
CASSRTGTTRSSYEQYF	TRBV5-4	TRBJ2-7	-
CSVGRGDEQFF	TRBV29-1	TRBJ2-1	once
CASSYSQANEQYF	TRBV6-6	TRBJ2-7	-
CASSIGSRGNQPQHF	TRBV19	TRBJ1-5	-
CAWTLQPNTEAFF	TRBV30	TRBJ1-1	-
CASSIQTSGSYEQYF	TRBV7-2	TRBJ2-7	-
CSVRDRATEAFF	TRBV29-1	TRBJ1-1	-
CASSESDRTGGYTF	TRBV25-1	TRBJ1-2	-
CAISEGLNGNQPQHF	TRBV10-3	TRBJ1-5	-
CASRRTSGNQETQYF	TRBV25-1	TRBJ2-5	-
CASAVSGSGRDTQYF	TRBV5-4	TRBJ2-3	-
CASSDMPVQETQYF	TRBV2	TRBJ2-5	-
CASSRTGIVNEKLFF	TRBV23-1	TRBJ1-4	few
CASSVQGPGYGYTF	TRBV6-5	TRBJ1-2	-
CAWSVAGRYYGYTF	TRBV30	TRBJ1-2	-
CASSINRDYQETQYF	TRBV11-2	TRBJ2-5	-
CASSSWTEKETQYF	TRBV5-1	TRBJ2-5	-
CASRQATNEKLFF	TRBV7-6	TRBJ1-4	-
CASSSPRAGNTGELFF	TRBV11-3	TRBJ2-2	-
CASSLELGHNEKLFF	TRBV5-5	TRBJ1-4	-
CASRSTGRYGYTF	TRBV27	TRBJ1-2	-
CASSLGTSGTKNIQYF	TRBV4-2	TRBJ2-4	-
CAWTRGGNEQFF	TRBV30	TRBJ2-1	-
CASSLGWQTEAFF	TRBV5-5	TRBJ1-1	few
CASSLGQGAPTPQHF	TRBV7-9	TRBJ1-5	-
CASRAPGQGNTEAFF	TRBV6-5	TRBJ1-1	-
CASGNLAGGYGYTF	TRBV19	TRBJ1-2	once
CASSPTDLEAFF	TRBV7-8	TRBJ1-1	-
CASSLGTSGGSYNEQFF	TRBV10-1	TRBJ2-1	once
CASSQDSGEQFF	TRBV11-2	TRBJ2-1	-